In this sample, the clone carrying this T cell receptor (beta chain) turned up a few times. The use of a sample-barcoded 5' primer and a J-beta primer mix characterized a second PCR of roughly 6 to 11 cycles. TCRdb re-called the 5' RACE reads with MiXCR, one entry per CDR3 protein. The sample includes 1.5 million to 2 million distinct CDR3 sequences, 49% of them seen just once. The data were obtained in a study of blood T cells in healthy people across ages. Looked up from germline, CDR1 is SQVTM and CDR2 is ANQGSEA. The V segment lost 6 bases and the J segment 10 bases; nucleotides outside the gene matches: 6. The CDR3 loop spans 12 amino acids.

Sequencing input: blood. The V gene is TRBV29-1, the J gene TRBJ2-5; 12 bases are shared with TRBD2. This receptor was obtained from a woman aged 40 to 49 in good health. CDR3 sequence: CSVAGLAGSQYF. The CDR3 bases are TGCAGCGTCGCCGGACTAGCGGGAAGCCAGTACTTC.